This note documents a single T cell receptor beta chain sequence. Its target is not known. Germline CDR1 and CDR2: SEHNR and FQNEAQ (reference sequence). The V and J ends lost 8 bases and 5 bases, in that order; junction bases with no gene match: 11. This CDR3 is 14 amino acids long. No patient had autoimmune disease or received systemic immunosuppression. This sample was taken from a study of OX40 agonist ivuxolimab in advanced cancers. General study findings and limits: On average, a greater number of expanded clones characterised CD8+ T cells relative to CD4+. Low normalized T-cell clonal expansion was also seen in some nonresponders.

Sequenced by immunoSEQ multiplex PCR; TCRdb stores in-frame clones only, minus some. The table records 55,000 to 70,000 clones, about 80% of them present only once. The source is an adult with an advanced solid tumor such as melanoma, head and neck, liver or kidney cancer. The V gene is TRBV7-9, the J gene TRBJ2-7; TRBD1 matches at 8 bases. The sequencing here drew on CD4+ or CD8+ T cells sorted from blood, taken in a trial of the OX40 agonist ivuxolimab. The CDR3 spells CASRAATGGDEQYF. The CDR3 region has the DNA TGTGCCAGCCGCGCAGCCACAGGGGGTGACGAGCAGTACTTC. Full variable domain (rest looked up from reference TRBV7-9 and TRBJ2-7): DTGVSQNPRHKITKRGQNVTFRCDPISEHNRLYWYRQTLGQGPEFLTYFQNEAQLEKSRLLSDRFSAERPKGSFSTLEIQRTEQGDSAMYLCASRAATGGDEQYFGPGTRLTVT.